What follows is one TCR beta chain and its context. These data are taken from a study of blood T cell repertoires in COVID-19. Study summary: From the United States, Italy and Spain came samples of acute and convalescent COVID-19. The analysed material was cDNA or gDNA that came from T cells, B-cell-depleted T cells, or PBMCs.

Per the original methods: Scientists estimated how many nucleated cells there were by amplifying reference gene primers. Clones were sequenced by immunoSEQ multiplex PCR, and TCRdb holds only the in-frame ones, with some missing. V, J and clone size derive from that table, while D and trimming were established from the DNA sequence. The sample includes about 120,000 clones, more than 75% of them seen just once. V lost 6 bases, J lost 5 bases, and 9 bases stayed unmatched. Germline V lookup: CDR1 SGHAT, CDR2 FQNNGV. The CDR3 runs to 14 residues. Material for sequencing was peripheral blood. This clonotype was sampled from a man aged 60 to 69 with acute or convalescent COVID-19. The chain is built from TRBV11-2 and TRBJ2-5, with TRBD1 matching 7 bases. CDR3 nucleotides: TGTGCCAGCAGTCTTCGACAGGGACGGGAGACCCAGTACTTC. Translation: CASSLRQGRETQYF. Variable domain in full (rest from reference TRBV11-2 and TRBJ2-5): EAGVAQSPRYKIIEKRQSVAFWCNPISGHATLYWYQQILGQGPKLLIQFQNNGVVDDSQLPKDRFSAERLKGVDSTLKIQPAKLEDSAVYLCASSLRQGRETQYFGPGTRLLVL.